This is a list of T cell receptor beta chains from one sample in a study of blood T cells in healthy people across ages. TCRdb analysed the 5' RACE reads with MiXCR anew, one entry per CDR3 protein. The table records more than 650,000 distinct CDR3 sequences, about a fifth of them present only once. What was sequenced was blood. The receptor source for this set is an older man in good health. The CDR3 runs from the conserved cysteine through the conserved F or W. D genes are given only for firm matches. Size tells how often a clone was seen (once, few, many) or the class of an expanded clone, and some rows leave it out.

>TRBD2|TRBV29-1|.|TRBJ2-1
TGCAGCGCCCGGACTAGCGGTCTCTATAATGAGCAGTTCTTC
CSARTSGLYNEQFF
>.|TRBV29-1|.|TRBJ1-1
TGCAGCGTTGGAGGTCCGGGAGGTGGAGCTTTCTTT
CSVGGPGGGAFF
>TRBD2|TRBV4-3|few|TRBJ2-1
TGCGCCAGCAGCCCCGCGGGAGCCTACAATGAGCAGTTCTTC
CASSPAGAYNEQFF
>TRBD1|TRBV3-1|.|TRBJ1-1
TGTGCCAGCAGCCGCCAGCTCACAGGGGGGACTGAAGCTTTCTTT
CASSRQLTGGTEAFF
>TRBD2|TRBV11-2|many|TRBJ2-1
TGTGCCAGCAGCTTAGACGCCGGGGGGACCTACAATGAGCAGTTCTTC
CASSLDAGGTYNEQFF
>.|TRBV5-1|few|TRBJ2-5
TGCGCCAGCAGCTTCACAGGGTTGGGGTCAGAGACCCAGTACTTC
CASSFTGLGSETQYF
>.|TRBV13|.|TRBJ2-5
TGTGCCAGCAGCTTAGAGTCCCGCGGCAGTCTCCAAGAGACCCAGTACTTC
CASSLESRGSLQETQYF
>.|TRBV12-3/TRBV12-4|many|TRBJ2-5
TGTGCCAGCAGCGCGCGGGGTCTAGGGCCGGAGACCCAGTACTTC
CASSARGLGPETQYF
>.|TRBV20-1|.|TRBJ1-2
TGCAGTGCTAGATTGGACAGTGATGGCTACACCTTC
CSARLDSDGYTF
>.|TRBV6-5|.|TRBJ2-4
TGTGCCAGCAGTCCTAGGGACCTAGCCAAAAACATTCAGTACTTC
CASSPRDLAKNIQYF
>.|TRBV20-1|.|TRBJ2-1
TGCAGTGCTAGTAGACTTTCCAATGAGCAGTTCTTC
CSASRLSNEQFF
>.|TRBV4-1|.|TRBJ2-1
TGCGCCAGCAGCCAAGATGGGGGCGGAAAACCGAAGCGGTACTTC
CASSQDGGGKPKRYF
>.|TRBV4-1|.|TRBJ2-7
TGCGCCAGCAGCCAAGAGGGGGGACACTCAAGCGAGCAGTACTTC
CASSQEGGHSSEQYF
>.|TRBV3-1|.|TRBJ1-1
TGTGCCAGCAGCCGATGGGCACAGGGGAACACTGAAGCTTTCTTT
CASSRWAQGNTEAFF
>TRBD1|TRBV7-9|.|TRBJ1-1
TGTGCCAGCATCCAAGGGGGCATGAACACTGAAGCTTTCTTT
CASIQGGMNTEAFF
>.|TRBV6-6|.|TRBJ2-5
TGTGCCAGCAGGCTTGGGATTAGGGTAGCCGAAGAGACCCAGTACTTC
CASRLGIRVAEETQYF
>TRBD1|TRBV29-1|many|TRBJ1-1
TGCAGCGTCGAAGGACAGGGTGGCACTGAAGCTTTCTTT
CSVEGQGGTEAFF
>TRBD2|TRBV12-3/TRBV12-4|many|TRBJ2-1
TGTGCCAGCAAGGCGAGGACTAGCGGGCACAATGAGCAGTTCTTC
CASKARTSGHNEQFF
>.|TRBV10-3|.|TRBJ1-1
TGTGCCATCAGTCAGCGGTCGATGAACACTGAAGCTTTCTTT
CAISQRSMNTEAFF
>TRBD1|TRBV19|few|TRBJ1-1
TGTGCCAGTAAAGAGGGACAGGCCATGAACACTGAAGCTTTCTTT
CASKEGQAMNTEAFF
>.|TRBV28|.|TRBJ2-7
TGTGCCAGCAACCGCGGGGGCAGTTTCCTACCCGAGCAGTACTTC
CASNRGGSFLPEQYF
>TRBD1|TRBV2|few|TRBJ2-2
TGTGCCAGCAGTGCCCGACAGGGGATGAACACCGGGGAGCTGTTTTTT
CASSARQGMNTGELFF
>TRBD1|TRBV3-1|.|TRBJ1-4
TGTGCCAGCAGCCGCAGGGGGGAAAGGGAAAAACTGTTTTTT
CASSRRGEREKLFF
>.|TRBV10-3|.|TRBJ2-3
TGTGCCATCAGTGAGTCGACTCTAGATACGCAGTATTTT
CAISESTLDTQYF
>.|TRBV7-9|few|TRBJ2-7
TGTGCCAGCAGCTCCAGAAACCGTGTCAGGTACTTC
CASSSRNRVRYF
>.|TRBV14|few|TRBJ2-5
TGTGCCAGCAGCCAAGATTTTAGAGAGACCCAGTACTTC
CASSQDFRETQYF
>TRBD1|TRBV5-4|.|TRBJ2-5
TGTGCCAGCAGCCTAATGACCGGGACAGCTATGCAAGAGACCCAGTACTTC
CASSLMTGTAMQETQYF
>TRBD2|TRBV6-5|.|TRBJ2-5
TGTGCCAGCAGTAGAGCGGGAGTCCAAGAGACCCAGTACTTC
CASSRAGVQETQYF
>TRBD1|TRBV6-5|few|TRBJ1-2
TGTGCCAGCAGACAAGGACAGGGTACGAACCATGGCTACACCTTC
CASRQGQGTNHGYTF
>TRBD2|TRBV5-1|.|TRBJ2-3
TGCGCCAGCCTAGCGGGGGGGTCAGAGATGGATACGCAGTATTTT
CASLAGGSEMDTQYF
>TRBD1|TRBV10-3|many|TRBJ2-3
TGTGCCATCAGTCTCGGACAGGGCGCAGATACGCAGTATTTT
CAISLGQGADTQYF